Below are 29 T cell receptor beta chains sequenced from a single sample in a study of human T cells and chemical hapten exposure. TCRdb re-derived calls from the RACE reads in MiXCR, one entry per CDR3 protein. The table has 300,000 to 450,000 distinct CDR3 sequences, roughly 5% seen once. The time point denotes: pre-sensitization, week 0. Treatment defined: therapeutic diphenylcyclopropenone sensitization with weekly scalp DPC. This specimen was whole blood, taken in connection with sensitization to the hapten diphenylcyclopropenone (DPC). The receptors shown here come from a woman in her forties or fifties with alopecia areata. Some clones in this sample may be carry-over from other donors' samples.

This clonotype was counted ten times or more. The gene calls are TRBV11-1 and TRBJ2-7, with TRBD2 matching 7 bases. V shed 3 bases and J 3 bases; nucleotides not matched to a gene: 5. The CDR3 consists of 14 residues. From germline, CDR1 is SGHAT and CDR2 FQDESV (reference sequence). In DNA form, the CDR3 reads TGTGCCAGCAGCTTGCGGGGGAACTTCTACGAGCAGTACTTC. It codes for CASSLRGNFYEQYF.

This clonotype was observed many times. This chain connects TRBV13 to TRBJ1-1; 8 positions match TRBD1. CDR3 length: 12 amino acids. Trimming at V came to 5 bases and at J to 10 bases, leaving 6 bases not matched to a gene. Looked up from germline, CDR1 is PRHDT and CDR2 is FYEKMQ (reference sequence). This CDR3 reads CASSPQGVGAFF. The CDR3, as DNA: TGTGCCAGCAGCCCACAGGGGGTCGGAGCTTTCTTT.

This clonotype has at least ten counts. The rearrangement joins TRBV6-2 or TRBV6-3 to TRBJ1-3, with D possibly TRBD1 on 5 matching bases. From germline, CDR1 is MNHEY and CDR2 SVGEGT. CDR3 length equals 15 residues. V lost 5 bases and J 0 bases, leaving 11 bases between the germline ends. For the CDR3, the DNA is TGTGCCAGCAGTCCCGGGACGGTCTCTGGAAACACCATATATTTT. Encoded protein: CASSPGTVSGNTIYF.

This clonotype was found many times. The gene calls are TRBV18 and TRBJ1-2; 8 bases are a match to TRBD1. Germline CDR1 KGHSH, CDR2 LQKENI. The CDR3 consists of 14 residues. The trim removed 3 bases at V and 4 bases at J, leaving 4 bases unmatched. The CDR3 is CASSPSGGSYGYTF. CDR3 nucleotides: TGTGCCAGCTCACCTTCAGGGGGCAGCTATGGCTACACCTTC. Filled out from reference TRBV18 and TRBJ1-2, the complete variable domain reads NAGVMQNPRHLVRRRGQEARLRCSPMKGHSHVYWYRQLPEEGLKFMVYLQKENIIDESGMPKERFSAEFPKEGPSILRIQQVVRGDSAAYFCASSPSGGSYGYTFGSGTRLTVV.

The gene calls are TRBV29-1 and TRBJ1-2, with TRBD1 identical over 8 bases. Germline loops: CDR1 SQVTM, CDR2 ANQGSEA. The CDR3 is made up of 16 amino acids. V lost 0 bases and J lost 7; bases outside the gene matches: 13. CDR3 in DNA: TGCAGCGTTGAAGATACCCGGACAGGGAGAAGAGGTGGCTACACCTTC. Translated: CSVEDTRTGRRGGYTF.

Ten or more counts support this clonotype. The CDR3 region has the DNA TGTGCCAGCAGCTTAGCGCGATGGGGAGATACGCAGTATTTT. It translates to CASSLARWGDTQYF. The chain joins TRBV7-7 to TRBJ2-3; D remains unclear. This CDR3 region has 14 residues. Germline V lookup: CDR1 SSHAT, CDR2 FNYEAQ (reference sequence). V was trimmed by 0 bases and J by 5 bases, leaving 9 bases between them.

The V gene is TRBV29-1, the J gene TRBJ2-3; a weak D match, TRBD1 (6 bases). CDR3 length: 13 residues. Germline V CDR1 and CDR2: SQVTM, ANQGSEA. V lost 7 bases and J lost 5, with 16 bases in between. CDR3 nucleotide sequence: TGCAGCGCTGCACGGGGCAGGGGAGATACGCAGTATTTT. This codes for CSAARGRGDTQYF.

This clonotype has a handful of counts. This chain links TRBV14 with TRBJ2-5; D may be TRBD1 (6 bases). The CDR3 consists of 14 residues. Trimming left V 4 bases short and J 4 bases short, with 13 bases between. Germline assignment: CDR1 SGHDN and CDR2 FVKESK. The CDR3 DNA reads as TGTGCCAGCAGCCCAGGGGAAGGGGGAGAGACCCAGTACTTC. Protein sequence: CASSPGEGGETQYF.

The chain uses TRBV7-9 and TRBJ2-6, with D hard to call. Trimming took 1 base from V and 3 from J, leaving 10 bases between them. CDR1 is SEHNR, CDR2 FQNEAQ, per germline (reference sequence). This CDR3 has 16 amino acids. CDR3 coding DNA: TGTGCCAGCAGCTTAGATTCGGGTTTTGGGGCCAACGTCCTGACTTTC. Its protein product is CASSLDSGFGANVLTF.

The chain is built from TRBV11-3 and TRBJ2-5; tentative D call: TRBD2 (5 bases). With 3 bases removed from V and 7 bases from J, the gap between germline ends came to 12 bases. Germline values: CDR1 SGHNT, CDR2 YENEEA. This CDR3 has 13 amino acids. The CDR3 loop is CASSFPAAGTQYF. CDR3 bases: TGTGCCAGCAGCTTCCCCGCGGCGGGGACCCAGTACTTC.

This clonotype was observed at least ten times. The chain joins TRBV7-2 to TRBJ2-5, with 10 bases matching TRBD2. Trimming took 5 bases from V and 4 from J; bases not matched to a gene: 7. Germline CDR1 SGHTA, CDR2 FQGNSA. This CDR3 comprises 15 residues. CDR3 in DNA: TGTGCCAGCAGCCAGGGGGGACTAGCGAGAGAGACCCAGTACTTC. This encodes CASSQGGLARETQYF.

This clonotype was detected ten times or more. This rearrangement joins TRBV5-1 to TRBJ2-2; D may be TRBD2 (5 bases). Between the trimmed V and J ends, which lost 6 bases and 5 bases, there was a span of 14 bases. Germline lookup yields CDR1 SGHRS and CDR2 YFSETQ. This CDR3 is built from 14 residues. In nucleotides, the CDR3 is TGCGCCAGCACCGAGGTGGGAGAAACCGGGGAGCTGTTTTTT. It is translated as CASTEVGETGELFF.

Ten or more counts support this clonotype. This chain connects TRBV12-3 or TRBV12-4 to TRBJ2-7; TRBD2 might be the D (6 bases). The CDR3 has 14 residues. Trimming left V 6 bases short and J 5 bases short, with 17 bases between. CDR3 DNA: TGTGCCAGCAGCCTCCGGGACTCCTGGGACGAGCAGTACTTC. Translating gives CASSLRDSWDEQYF.

This clonotype occurred a few times. This CDR3 reads CASSLLQQDTQYF. The DNA for the CDR3 is TGTGCCAGCAGTTTACTTCAGCAAGATACGCAGTATTTT. The gene calls are TRBV27 and TRBJ2-3; D remains ambiguous. Trimming shortened V by 2 bases and J by 5 bases, and 8 bases separated the two germline ends. In germline, CDR1 is MNHEY, CDR2 SMNVEV (reference sequence). The CDR3 contains 13 residues.

The J gene is TRBJ2-7, the V gene TRBV12-3 or TRBV12-4, with D unclear. The CDR3 length is 13 residues. Trimming took 6 bases from V and 5 from J, leaving 14 bases between them. The CDR3 protein is CASSAASFHEQYF. CDR3 coding DNA: TGTGCCAGCAGCGCCGCTTCTTTCCACGAGCAGTACTTC.

This rearrangement joins TRBV18 to TRBJ1-4, with 10 bases lining up with TRBD1. V shed 2 bases and J 3 bases; nucleotides not matched to a gene: 18. Germline CDR1 and CDR2: KGHSH and LQKENI. The CDR3 runs to 21 residues. The CDR3 sequence: CASSPRLPGQGIPQANEKLFF. In nucleotides, the CDR3 is TGTGCCAGCTCACCAAGACTACCGGGACAGGGGATTCCGCAAGCTAATGAAAAACTGTTTTTT.

This clonotype was found many times. This rearrangement joins TRBV21-1 to TRBJ2-7. TRBV21-1 is a pseudogene segment. This CDR3 spans 12 amino acids. The CDR3 sequence is CASSKGVDEQYF. DNA of the CDR3: TGTGCCAGCAGCAAAGGGGTGGACGAGCAGTACTTC.

This clonotype was picked up a small number of times. The chain is built from TRBV27 and TRBJ2-2; tentative D call: TRBD1 (6 bases). With 4 bases removed from V and 8 bases from J, the gap between germline ends came to 11 bases. CDR3 size: 13 residues. CDR1 is MNHEY and CDR2 is SMNVEV in the germline V gene (reference sequence). CDR3 in DNA: TGTGCCAGCAGTTCTACAGGGATAGGGGAGCTGTTTTTT. It is translated as CASSSTGIGELFF.

This clonotype occurred a few times. V usage is TRBV20-1 and J usage is TRBJ1-6, with D perhaps matching TRBD1 (6 bases). Germline values: CDR1 DFQATT, CDR2 SNEGSKA (reference sequence). V lost 0 bases and J 8 bases, leaving 14 bases between the germline ends. This CDR3 spans 15 amino acids. CDR3: CSARDQGQGDSPLHF. The CDR3 DNA follows: TGCAGTGCTAGAGATCAGGGGCAGGGAGATTCACCCCTCCACTTT.

This clonotype was counted ten times or more. The chain has TRBV10-3 and TRBJ2-1, with 9 nucleotides matching TRBD1. The CDR3 is 16 residues long. Germline V gene sequence: CDR1 ENHRY, CDR2 SYGVKD. V lost 4 bases, J lost 1 base, and 5 bases stayed unmatched. Written as DNA, the CDR3 is TGTGCCATCAGTGCTAGGACAGGGGATTCCTACAATGAGCAGTTCTTC. Protein product: CAISARTGDSYNEQFF.

This clonotype occurred a few times. J is TRBJ2-7 and V is TRBV3-1; the match to TRBD2 covers 9 bases. Germline V lookup: CDR1 LGHDT, CDR2 YNNKEL (reference sequence). CDR3 length: 15 residues. The V gene end was trimmed by 5 bases and the J gene end by 2 bases; junction bases not matched to a gene: 7. In DNA, the CDR3 is TGTGCCAGCAGCTCTCGGACTAGCGCCGCCTACGAGCAGTACTTC. Its protein product is CASSSRTSAAYEQYF.

Many counts were recorded for this clonotype. The V call is TRBV4-3, the J call TRBJ2-3; D remains ambiguous. The germline V gene encodes CDR1 LGHNA and CDR2 YSLEER. The CDR3 length is 14 residues. Trimming took off 0 bases at V and 2 bases at J, with 6 bases between the two ends. CDR3 DNA sequence: TGCGCCAGCAGCCAAGATGGCTTCACAGATACGCAGTATTTT. Its protein product is CASSQDGFTDTQYF.

The CDR3 DNA follows: TGTGCCAGCAGTGTGACCGGGACAGGGTCCTCCTACGAGCAGTACTTC. Translation gives CASSVTGTGSSYEQYF. J is TRBJ2-7 and V is TRBV6-5, with TRBD1 identical over 9 bases. The CDR3 totals 16 residues. The J segment lost 0 bases and the V segment lost 5 bases, leaving 8 bases of the junction unmatched. CDR1 is MNHEY and CDR2 is SVGAGI in the germline V gene.

This clonotype was observed at least ten times. The chain links TRBV27 to TRBJ2-7, with D perhaps TRBD2 (6 bases). The CDR3 spans 16 residues. From germline, CDR1 is MNHEY and CDR2 SMNVEV (reference sequence). V lost 2 bases and J lost 0, with 14 bases in between. This chain's CDR3 is CASSLRSRGDSYEQYF. The CDR3 DNA sequence: TGTGCCAGCAGTTTAAGGAGTCGCGGGGACTCCTACGAGCAGTACTTC.

The V call is TRBV9, the J call TRBJ1-4, with no clear D. This CDR3 comprises 15 residues. V lost 0 bases, J lost 7 bases, and 13 bases lay in between. CDR1 SGDLS and CDR2 YYNGEE come from the germline V gene. The CDR3 sequence is CASSVEAGGSEKLFF. Written as DNA, the CDR3 is TGTGCCAGCAGCGTAGAGGCGGGAGGAAGTGAAAAACTGTTTTTT.

This clonotype occurred many times. This chain joins TRBV12-3 or TRBV12-4 and TRBJ1-5, with D tentatively TRBD1 (5 bases). V gave up 1 base and J gave up 7 bases, with 5 bases separating them. This CDR3 spans 12 amino acids. CDR3 sequence (DNA): TGTGCCAGCAGTTTAGACAGGCAGCCCCAGCATTTT. Protein sequence: CASSLDRQPQHF.

The V gene is TRBV28, the J gene TRBJ1-3; no clear D gene. CDR1 is MDHEN and CDR2 is SYDVKM in the germline V gene. The CDR3 runs 16 residues. V lost 5 bases to trimming and J lost 0 bases, with 14 bases between them. CDR3 loop: CASSPGGYSSGNTIYF. The CDR3 DNA follows: TGTGCCAGCAGTCCGGGCGGGTACAGCTCTGGAAACACCATATATTTT.

This rearrangement joins TRBV9 to TRBJ2-7; D perhaps matches TRBD1 (6 bases). Germline-derived CDR1 and CDR2 are SGDLS and YYNGEE. V lost 3 bases to trimming and J lost 0 bases, with 16 bases between them. The CDR3 has 16 residues. CDR3 DNA sequence: TGTGCCAGCAGCGACAGGGCCCATACACCCTCCTACGAGCAGTACTTC. This sequence encodes CASSDRAHTPSYEQYF. The variable domain in full, completed from reference TRBV9 and TRBJ2-7, reads DSGVTQTPKHLITATGQRVTLRCSPRSGDLSVYWYQQSLDQGLQFLIQYYNGEERAKGNILERFSAQQFPDLHSELNLSSLELGDSALYFCASSDRAHTPSYEQYFGPGTRLTVT.

V and J are TRBV4-3 and TRBJ1-4; 9 nucleotides agree with TRBD1. The CDR3 has 15 amino acids. Trimming cost V 0 bases and J 10 bases; bases outside gene matches: 6. Germline assignment: CDR1 LGHNA and CDR2 YSLEER. The CDR3 DNA reads as TGCGCCAGCAGCCAAGATAACAGGGGGCACGGAAAACTGTTTTTT. Protein: CASSQDNRGHGKLFF.